The 5 T cell receptor beta chains below come from one sample, sequenced in a study of identical twins (dated by TCRdb to the mid-2010s). The receptor library was made with 5' RACE. The data were produced on an Illumina HiSeq 2000. TCRdb applied fastp at Q25 and MiXCR to the public reads, then kept only in-frame beta chains. One record per CDR3 amino acid sequence lists the most common genes and DNA. This sample is represented by 690,000 or so distinct CDR3 sequences; around 8.6% of them were singletons. The top ten hold approximately 0.89% of the sample. The same data also contributed to another study, on yellow fever vaccine responses in identical twins.

The sample comprised PBMCs. The origin of the receptors is a young woman in good health.

The chain combines TRBV27 with TRBJ2-4, with 7 bases lining up with TRBD1. Trimming took 4 bases from V and 1 from J; bases not matched to a gene: 4. The germline V gene encodes CDR1 MNHEY and CDR2 SMNVEV (reference sequence). The CDR3 spans 15 residues. The CDR3 is CASSSTGVAKNIQYF. CDR3 DNA sequence: TGTGCCAGCAGTTCCACAGGGGTCGCCAAAAACATTCAGTACTTC.

Only a few counts were recorded for this clonotype. The gene calls are TRBV6-1 and TRBJ2-6, with D uncertain. V lost 10 bases and J lost 2, with 9 bases in between. CDR3 size: 13 residues. Germline-derived CDR1 and CDR2 are MNHNS and SASEGT. The chain's CDR3 is CATHEPGANVLTF. The CDR3 nucleotides read TGTGCCACACACGAACCTGGGGCCAACGTCCTGACTTTC.

This clonotype has a count of ten or more. Relative to the germline gene, one junction end is altered; a read error may explain this. The chain couples TRBV4-2 to TRBJ2-5; weak D call: TRBD2 (6 bases). CDR1 LGHNA and CDR2 YNFKEQ come from the germline V gene. This CDR3 region has 14 residues. The CDR3 loop reads CASSQTGLTETQYF. Here the CDR3 DNA reads TGTGCCAGCAGCCAGACGGGACTCACTGAGACCCAGTATTTC.

The gene calls are TRBV20-1 and TRBJ2-5; D tentatively fits TRBD1 or TRBD2 (5 bases each). CDR3 length: 15 amino acids. In germline, CDR1 is DFQATT, CDR2 SNEGSKA (reference sequence). V gave up 4 bases and J gave up 3 bases, with 18 bases separating them. CDR3 amino acids: CSAKGWGSRKETQYF. The CDR3 nucleotides read TGCAGTGCTAAGGGTTGGGGGAGTCGAAAAGAGACCCAGTACTTC.

This clonotype turned up a few times. The chain links TRBV29-1 to TRBJ1-1; D is unclear. Germline V gene lookup returns CDR1 SQVTM and CDR2 ANQGSEA. The CDR3 covers 11 residues. V was trimmed by 7 bases and J by 7 bases, leaving 13 bases between them. The CDR3 nucleotides read TGCAGCGCCGACCGGGATAATGAAGCTTTCTTT. It codes for CSADRDNEAFF.